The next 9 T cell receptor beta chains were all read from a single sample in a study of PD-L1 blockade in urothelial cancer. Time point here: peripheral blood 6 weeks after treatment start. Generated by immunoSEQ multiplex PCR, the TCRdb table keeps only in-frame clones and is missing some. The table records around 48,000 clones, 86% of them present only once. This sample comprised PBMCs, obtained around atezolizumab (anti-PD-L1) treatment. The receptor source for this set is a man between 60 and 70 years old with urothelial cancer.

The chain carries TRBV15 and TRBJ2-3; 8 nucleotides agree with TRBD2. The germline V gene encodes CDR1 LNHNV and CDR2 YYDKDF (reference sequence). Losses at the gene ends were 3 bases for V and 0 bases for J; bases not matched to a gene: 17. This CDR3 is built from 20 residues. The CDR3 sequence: CATSRDIGTRYTRSTDTQYF. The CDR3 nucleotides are TGTGCCACCAGCAGGGACATCGGGACTAGATATACGCGTAGCACAGATACGCAGTATTTT.

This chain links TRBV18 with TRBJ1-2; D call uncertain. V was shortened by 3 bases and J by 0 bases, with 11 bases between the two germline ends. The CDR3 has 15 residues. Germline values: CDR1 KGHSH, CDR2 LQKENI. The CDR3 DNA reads TGTGCCAGCTCACCGGGTCAGACTCCTAACTATGGCTACACCTTC. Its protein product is CASSPGQTPNYGYTF. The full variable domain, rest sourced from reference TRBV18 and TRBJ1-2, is NAGVMQNPRHLVRRRGQEARLRCSPMKGHSHVYWYRQLPEEGLKFMVYLQKENIIDESGMPKERFSAEFPKEGPSILRIQQVVRGDSAAYFCASSPGQTPNYGYTFGSGTRLTVV.

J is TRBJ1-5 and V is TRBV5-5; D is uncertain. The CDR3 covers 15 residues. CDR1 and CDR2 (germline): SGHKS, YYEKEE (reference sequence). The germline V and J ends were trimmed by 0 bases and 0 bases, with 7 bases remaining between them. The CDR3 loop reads CASSLDRDSNQPQHF. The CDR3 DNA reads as TGTGCCAGCAGCTTGGACAGAGATAGCAATCAGCCCCAGCATTTT.

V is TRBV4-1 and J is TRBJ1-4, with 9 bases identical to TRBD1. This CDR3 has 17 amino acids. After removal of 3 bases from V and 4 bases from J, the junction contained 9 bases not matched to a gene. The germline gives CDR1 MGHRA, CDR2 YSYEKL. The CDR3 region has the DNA TGCGCCAGCAGCCAGGGAGGTAGGACAGGGGATAATGAAAAACTGTTTTTT. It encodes CASSQGGRTGDNEKLFF.

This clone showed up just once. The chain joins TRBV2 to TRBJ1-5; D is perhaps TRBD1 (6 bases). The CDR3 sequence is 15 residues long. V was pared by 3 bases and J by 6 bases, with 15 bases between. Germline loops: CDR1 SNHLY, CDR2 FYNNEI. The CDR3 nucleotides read TGTGCCAGCAGTGAGTTCCAGGGGATGGGTCAGCCCCAGCATTTT. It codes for CASSEFQGMGQPQHF.

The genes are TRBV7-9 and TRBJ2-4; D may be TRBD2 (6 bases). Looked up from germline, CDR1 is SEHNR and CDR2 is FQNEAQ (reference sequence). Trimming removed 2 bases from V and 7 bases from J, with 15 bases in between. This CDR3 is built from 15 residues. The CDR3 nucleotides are TGTGCCAGCAGCTTATTCGGGACTCACGAGAACATTCAGTACTTC. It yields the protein CASSLFGTHENIQYF.

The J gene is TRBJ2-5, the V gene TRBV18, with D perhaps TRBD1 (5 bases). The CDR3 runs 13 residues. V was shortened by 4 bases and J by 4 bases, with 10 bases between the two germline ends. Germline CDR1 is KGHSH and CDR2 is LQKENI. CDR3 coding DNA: TGTGCCAGCTCACTAACAGGCTTAGAGACCCAGTACTTC. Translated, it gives CASSLTGLETQYF.

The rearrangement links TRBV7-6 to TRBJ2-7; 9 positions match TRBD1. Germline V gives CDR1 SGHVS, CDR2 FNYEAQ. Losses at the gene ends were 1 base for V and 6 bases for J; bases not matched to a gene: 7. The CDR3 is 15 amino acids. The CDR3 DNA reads TGTGCCAGCAGCTTAGGGGGACAGGGAGTGGGCGAGCAGTACTTC. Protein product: CASSLGGQGVGEQYF. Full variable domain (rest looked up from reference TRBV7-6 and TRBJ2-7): GAGVSQSPRYKVTKRGQDVALRCDPISGHVSLYWYRQALGQGPEFLTYFNYEAQQDKSGLPNDRFSAERPEGSISTLTIQRTEQRDSAMYRCASSLGGQGVGEQYFGPGTRLTVT.

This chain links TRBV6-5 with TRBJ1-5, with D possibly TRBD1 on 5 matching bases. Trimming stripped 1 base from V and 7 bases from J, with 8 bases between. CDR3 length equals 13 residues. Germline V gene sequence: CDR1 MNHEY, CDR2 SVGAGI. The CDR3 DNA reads TGTGCCAGCAGTTACTTCGGGGGACAGCCCCAGCATTTT. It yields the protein CASSYFGGQPQHF.